The following is a TCR beta chain sequence with its context. Here immunoSEQ multiplex PCR was the method, and the copy in TCRdb shows in-frame clones only, minus some. This table has about 27,000 clones, approximately 91% appearing once. The record originates from a study of T cell changes during pregnancy in multiple sclerosis. Germline CDR1 is SGHDT and CDR2 is YYEEEE. The CDR3 covers 14 residues. J gave up 3 bases and V 4 bases, and 5 bases lay outside the gene matches. The receptor's source is a female donor with multiple sclerosis, enrolled in a pregnancy study. This sample comprised CD8+ T cells from peripheral blood mononuclear cells, obtained in the second trimester of pregnancy. The genes are TRBV5-6 and TRBJ2-5, with 8 bases lining up with TRBD1. CDR3 residues: CASSPLDREETQYF. In DNA form, the CDR3 reads TGTGCCAGCAGCCCCTTGGACAGGGAAGAGACCCAGTACTTC.